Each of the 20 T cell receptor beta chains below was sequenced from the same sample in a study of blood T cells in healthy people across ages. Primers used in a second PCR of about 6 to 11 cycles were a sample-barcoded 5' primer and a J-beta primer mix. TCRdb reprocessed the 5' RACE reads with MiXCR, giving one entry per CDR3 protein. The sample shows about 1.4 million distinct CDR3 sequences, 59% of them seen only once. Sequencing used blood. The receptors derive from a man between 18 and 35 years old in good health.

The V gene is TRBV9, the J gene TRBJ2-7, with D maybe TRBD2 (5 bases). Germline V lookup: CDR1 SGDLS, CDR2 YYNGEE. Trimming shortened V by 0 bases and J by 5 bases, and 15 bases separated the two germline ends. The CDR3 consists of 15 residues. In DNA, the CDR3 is TGTGCCAGCAGCGTAGATTCTAGCAACGTAAACGAGCAGTACTTC. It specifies CASSVDSSNVNEQYF.

CDR3 loop: CASSFKQGISYEQYF. The CDR3 coding sequence is TGTGCCAGCAGTTTTAAACAGGGAATATCCTACGAGCAGTACTTC. This chain joins TRBV12-3 or TRBV12-4 and TRBJ2-7; weak D call: TRBD1 (6 bases). The V and J ends lost 3 bases and 1 base respectively, with 13 bases between them. The CDR3 is 15 amino acids.

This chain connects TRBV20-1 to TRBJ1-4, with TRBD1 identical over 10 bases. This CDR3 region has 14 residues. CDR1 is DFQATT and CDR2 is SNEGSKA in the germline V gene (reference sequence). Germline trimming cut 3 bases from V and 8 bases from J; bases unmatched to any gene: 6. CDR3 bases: TGCAGTGCTAGTTGGACAGGGGGGGCGGAAAAACTGTTTTTT. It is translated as CSASWTGGAEKLFF.

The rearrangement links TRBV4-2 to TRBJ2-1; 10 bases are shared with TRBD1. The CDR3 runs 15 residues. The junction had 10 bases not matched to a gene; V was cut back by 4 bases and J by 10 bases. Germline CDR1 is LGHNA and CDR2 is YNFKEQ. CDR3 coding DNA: TGTGCCAGCAGCCCGCGTCCCGGGACAGGGGACGAGCAGTTCTTC. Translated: CASSPRPGTGDEQFF.

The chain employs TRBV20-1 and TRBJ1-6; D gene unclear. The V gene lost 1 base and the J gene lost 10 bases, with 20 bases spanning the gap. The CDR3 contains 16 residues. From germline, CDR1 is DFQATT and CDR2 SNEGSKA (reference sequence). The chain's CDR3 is CSARVPGPSVESPLHF. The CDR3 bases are TGCAGTGCTAGAGTTCCTGGACCGTCCGTAGAATCACCCCTCCACTTT.

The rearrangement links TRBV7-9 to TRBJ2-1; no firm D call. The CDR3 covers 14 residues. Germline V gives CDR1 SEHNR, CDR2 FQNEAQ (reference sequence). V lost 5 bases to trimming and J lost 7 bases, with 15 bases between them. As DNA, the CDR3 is TGTGCCAGCAGCCCAAGGACCAGTCGGAATGAGCAGTTCTTC. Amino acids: CASSPRTSRNEQFF.

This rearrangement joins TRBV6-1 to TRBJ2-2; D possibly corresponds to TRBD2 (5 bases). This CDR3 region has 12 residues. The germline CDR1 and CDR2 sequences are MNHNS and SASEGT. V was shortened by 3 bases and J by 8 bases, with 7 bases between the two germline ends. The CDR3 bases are TGTGCCAGCAGTGAGGACTCTGGGGAGCTGTTTTTT. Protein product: CASSEDSGELFF.

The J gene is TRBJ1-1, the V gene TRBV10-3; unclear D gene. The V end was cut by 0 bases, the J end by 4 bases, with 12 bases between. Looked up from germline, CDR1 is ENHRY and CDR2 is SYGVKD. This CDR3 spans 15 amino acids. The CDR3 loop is CAISESGYNPTEAFF. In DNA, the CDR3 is TGTGCCATCAGTGAGTCTGGCTACAATCCCACTGAAGCTTTCTTT.

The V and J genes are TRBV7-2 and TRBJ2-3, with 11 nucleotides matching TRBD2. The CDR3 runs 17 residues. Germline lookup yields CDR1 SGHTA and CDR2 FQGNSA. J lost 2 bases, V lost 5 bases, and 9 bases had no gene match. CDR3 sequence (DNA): TGTGCCAGCAGCCTCACCCGACTAGCGGGATCCACAGATACGCAGTATTTT. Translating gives CASSLTRLAGSTDTQYF.

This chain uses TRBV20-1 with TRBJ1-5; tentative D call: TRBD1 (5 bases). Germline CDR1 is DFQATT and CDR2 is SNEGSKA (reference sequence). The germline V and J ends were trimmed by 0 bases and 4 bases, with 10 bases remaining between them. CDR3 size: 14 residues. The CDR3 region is CSAREAGGNQPQHF. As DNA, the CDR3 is TGCAGTGCTAGAGAGGCGGGGGGTAATCAGCCCCAGCATTTT.

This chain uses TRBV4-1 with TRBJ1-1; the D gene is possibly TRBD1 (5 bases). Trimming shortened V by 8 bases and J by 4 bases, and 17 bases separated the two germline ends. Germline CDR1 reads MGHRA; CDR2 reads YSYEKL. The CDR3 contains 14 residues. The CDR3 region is CASQRNPGTTEAFF. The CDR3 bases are TGCGCCAGCCAGCGTAATCCAGGGACCACTGAAGCTTTCTTT.

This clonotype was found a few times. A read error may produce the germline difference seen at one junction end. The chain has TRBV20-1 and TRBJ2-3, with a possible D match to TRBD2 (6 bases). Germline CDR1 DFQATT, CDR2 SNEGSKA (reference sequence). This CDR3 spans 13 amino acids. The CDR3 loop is CSASRESTDTQYF. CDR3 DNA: TGTAGTGCTAGCCGGGAGTCCACAGATACGCAGTATTTT.

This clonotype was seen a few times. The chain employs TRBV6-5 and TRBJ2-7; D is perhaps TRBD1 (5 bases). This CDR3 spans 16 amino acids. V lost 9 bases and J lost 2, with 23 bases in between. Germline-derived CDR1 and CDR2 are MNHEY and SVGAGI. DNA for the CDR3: TGTGCCAGTACGGCCATGCCAGACAGTTTAGCCTACGAGCAGTACTTC. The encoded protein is CASTAMPDSLAYEQYF.

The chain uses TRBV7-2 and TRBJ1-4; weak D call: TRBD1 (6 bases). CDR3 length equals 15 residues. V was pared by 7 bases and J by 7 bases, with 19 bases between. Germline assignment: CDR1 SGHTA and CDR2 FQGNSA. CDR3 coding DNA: TGTGCCAGCACCTCCGGCCGTGGGGGCGGTGAAAAACTGTTTTTT. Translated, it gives CASTSGRGGGEKLFF.

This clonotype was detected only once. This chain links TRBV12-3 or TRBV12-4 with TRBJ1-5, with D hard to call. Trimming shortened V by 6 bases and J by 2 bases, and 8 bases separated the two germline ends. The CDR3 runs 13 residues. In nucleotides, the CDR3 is TGTGCCAGCAGCCCCGTGGGCAATCAGCCCCAGCATTTT. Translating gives CASSPVGNQPQHF.

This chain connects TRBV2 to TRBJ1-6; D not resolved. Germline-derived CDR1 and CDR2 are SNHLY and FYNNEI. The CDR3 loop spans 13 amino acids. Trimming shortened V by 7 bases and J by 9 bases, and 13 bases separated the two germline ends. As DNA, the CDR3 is TGTGCCAGCATTCGGCAGAGAGGTTCACCCCTCCACTTT. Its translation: CASIRQRGSPLHF. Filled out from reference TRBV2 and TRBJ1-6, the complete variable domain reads EPEVTQTPSHQVTQMGQEVILRCVPISNHLYFYWYRQILGQKVEFLVSFYNNEISEKSEIFDDQFSVERPDGSNFTLKIRSTKLEDSAMYFCASIRQRGSPLHFGNGTRLTVT.

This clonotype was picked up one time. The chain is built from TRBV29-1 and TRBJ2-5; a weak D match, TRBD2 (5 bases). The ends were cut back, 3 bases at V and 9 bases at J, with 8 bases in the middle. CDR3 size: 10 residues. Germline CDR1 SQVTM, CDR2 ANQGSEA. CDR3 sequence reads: CSVDGSSQYF. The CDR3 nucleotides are TGCAGCGTTGATGGGAGCTCCCAGTACTTC.

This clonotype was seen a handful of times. CDR3 loop: CSVEDPGGAYNEQFF. For the CDR3, the DNA is TGCAGCGTTGAAGATCCAGGAGGCGCCTACAATGAGCAGTTCTTC. The chain employs TRBV29-1 and TRBJ2-1; D might be TRBD2 (5 bases). Per germline, CDR1 SQVTM and CDR2 ANQGSEA. V was trimmed by 0 bases and J by 2 bases, leaving 11 bases between them. The CDR3 sequence is 15 residues long.

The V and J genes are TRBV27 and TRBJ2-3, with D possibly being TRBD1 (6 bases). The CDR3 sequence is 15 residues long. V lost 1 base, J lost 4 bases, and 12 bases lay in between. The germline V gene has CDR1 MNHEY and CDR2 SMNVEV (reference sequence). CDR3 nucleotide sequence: TGTGCCAGCAGTTTATGGGGGCGCGGGCCAGATACGCAGTATTTT. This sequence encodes CASSLWGRGPDTQYF.

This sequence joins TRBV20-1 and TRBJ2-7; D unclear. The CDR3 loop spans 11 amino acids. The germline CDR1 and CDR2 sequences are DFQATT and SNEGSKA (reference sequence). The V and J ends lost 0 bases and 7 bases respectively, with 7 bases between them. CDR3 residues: CSARERVEQYF. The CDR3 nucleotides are TGCAGTGCTAGAGAACGGGTTGAGCAGTACTTC.